What follows describes a single TCR beta chain. What it binds is unknown. RNA extraction gave at least 5.5 micrograms of total RNA per sample. These data originate in a study of blood T cells in healthy people across ages. General study points: Any changes in expanded clonotypes were possibly confounded, as donor CMV status remained unknown.

CDR3 length: 17 amino acids. Per germline, CDR1 SNHLY and CDR2 FYNNEI. The authors ran a second PCR of roughly 6 to 12 cycles using a sample-barcoded 5' primer and a J-beta primer mix. A single record per CDR3 protein comes from TCRdb applying MiXCR to the 5' RACE reads. Among 1.5 million to 2 million distinct CDR3 sequences listed, about 31% were seen once. The origin of this receptor is a woman aged 30 to 39 in good health. The J gene is TRBJ2-4, the V gene TRBV2; D is possibly TRBD1 (6 bases). Judging by the DNA end, TRBJ2-7 fits better; the J call may be wrong. Source material: blood. The CDR3 DNA is TGTGCCAGCTTAGCCCCGGTAACCCCAGGGGCCCTCTACGAGCAGTACTTC. Translated: CASLAPVTPGALYEQYF.